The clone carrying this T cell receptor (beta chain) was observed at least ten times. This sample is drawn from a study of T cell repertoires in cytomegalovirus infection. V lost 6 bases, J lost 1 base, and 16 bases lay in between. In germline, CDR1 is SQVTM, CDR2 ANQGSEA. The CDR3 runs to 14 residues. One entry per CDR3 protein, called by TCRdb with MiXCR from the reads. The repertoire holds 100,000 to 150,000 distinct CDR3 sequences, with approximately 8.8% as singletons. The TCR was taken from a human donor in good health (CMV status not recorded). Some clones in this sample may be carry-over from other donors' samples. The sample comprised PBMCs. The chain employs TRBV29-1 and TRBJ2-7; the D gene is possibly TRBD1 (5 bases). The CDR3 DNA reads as TGCAGCGTGGCTCAAGACAGAAGTTCCTACGAGCAGTACTTC. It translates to CSVAQDRSSYEQYF.